This TCR beta chain was recorded in a study of T cells after yellow fever vaccination. The wider study: Some fractions had low cell numbers, and these were prepared with SMART-Seq v4 Ultra Low Input.

They built TCR cDNA with 5'RACE template switching, a step that put in a universal primer site and UMIs. MiXCR, applied by TCRdb to the 5' RACE reads, yields one record per CDR3 protein. The table includes approximately 510,000 distinct CDR3 sequences, 20% to 25% detected once. Findings of the study overall: The presence of abundant clonotypes contaminating from the bulk population was possible in FACS-sorted repertoires.

The table lists this clonotype with a few counts. The antigen remains undetermined. The specimen was PBMCs, collected roughly 20 days after the first yellow fever vaccination. The sequence derives from a man aged 18 to 29 who received the YFV17D yellow fever vaccine.

This CDR3 reads CASSEYDGRVANIQYF. The DNA for the CDR3 is TGTGCCAGCAGTGAATATGATGGGAGGGTGGCTAACATTCAGTACTTC. The chain recombines TRBV6-1 with TRBJ2-4; TRBD2 aligns across 7 bases. CDR1 and CDR2 from the germline V gene are MNHNS and SASEGT. This CDR3 spans 16 amino acids. The J segment lost 7 bases and the V segment lost 2 bases, leaving 11 bases of the junction unmatched.